The clone carrying this T cell receptor beta chain was seen only once. Germline V lookup: CDR1 SGHVS, CDR2 FNYEAQ. V dropped 5 bases and J dropped 5 bases, with 6 bases sitting between them. The CDR3 extends over 12 amino acids. This entry belongs to a study of blood T cell repertoires in COVID-19. TCRdb keeps only in-frame clones here, not all; method: immunoSEQ multiplex PCR. The data show tens of thousands of clones, about 85% seen once. The sequencing sample was made of peripheral blood. This receptor was identified in a human donor in a cohort sampled during active COVID-19. The rearrangement joins TRBV7-6 to TRBJ2-2; perhaps TRBD2 as D (6 bases). This CDR3 reads CASSRGTGELFF. In nucleotides, the CDR3 is TGTGCCAGCAGCCGGGGGACCGGGGAGCTGTTTTTT.